The subject of this entry is one T cell receptor (beta chain). The antigen is not known. Described time point: new active TB diagnosis, blood taken before or within 7 days of starting treatment. Measured with immunoSEQ multiplex PCR; TCRdb has only the in-frame clones, and not every one. This sample has 25,000 to 30,000 clones; about 92% occur once, and the top ten carry 5.5% to 8%. Germline CDR1 is MNHEY and CDR2 is SMNVEV (reference sequence). The CDR3 spans 18 residues. J lost 0 bases, V lost 1 base, and 7 bases had no gene match. The data belong to a study of T cells in tuberculosis. Study at large: PBMC were archived before or within 7 days of starting treatment. Study results and limitations: GEM motif frequencies gave more than 65% accuracy; the GMM repertoire gave about 90%. GMM-specific TCRs were nearer to active tuberculosis alpha repertoires, suggesting expansion.

This specimen consisted of PBMCs, obtained at tuberculosis diagnosis. This clonotype was sampled from an adult with tuberculosis. The J gene is TRBJ2-3, the V gene TRBV27; 10 bases agree with TRBD2. The CDR3 DNA is TGTGCCAGCAGTTTATATCGAGCGGGGGGGACTAGCACAGATACGCAGTATTTT. Protein sequence: CASSLYRAGGTSTDTQYF.